The rows below give T cell receptor beta chains drawn from one sample of a study of blood T cell repertoires in COVID-19. Only in-frame clones appear in the TCRdb table, and some are missing; sequencing was by immunoSEQ multiplex PCR. This table has around 200,000 clones, 88% appearing once. Source material: PBMCs or T cells enriched from blood (not recorded which). These receptors originate from a woman aged 25 to 39 who had recovered from COVID-19. The CDR3 runs from the conserved cysteine through the conserved F or W. The order of the fields is clone size, D gene, J gene, V gene, CDR3 protein, CDR3 DNA. D genes are given only for firm matches. The listing skips clone size in some rows; elsewhere it reads once, few, many or a size class.

NA,NA,TRBJ1-1,TRBV7-8,CASSPTLGQLFLSEAFF,TGTGCCAGCAGCCCAACCCTGGGACAACTGTTTCTTTCCGAAGCTTTCTTT
NA,TRBD1,TRBJ1-1,TRBV9,CASSPRDRVAEAFF,TGTGCCAGCAGCCCCCGGGACAGGGTGGCTGAAGCTTTCTTT
once,TRBD2,TRBJ2-7,TRBV3-1/TRBV3-2,CASSHGLAGVYEQYF,TGTGCCAGCAGCCATGGACTAGCGGGGGTGTACGAGCAGTACTTC
NA,TRBD1,TRBJ1-2,TRBV5-1,CATTGGFGYTF,TGCGCCACCACAGGGGGCTTTGGCTACACCTTC
NA,TRBD1,TRBJ2-7,TRBV5-1,CASSLGGTGRTYEQYF,TGCGCCAGCAGCTTGGGAGGGACAGGACGGACCTACGAGCAGTACTTC
NA,NA,TRBJ1-6,TRBV4-2,CASSQDTGVYSPLHF,TGTGCCAGCAGCCAAGATACGGGGGTTTATTCACCCCTCCACTTT
NA,NA,TRBJ2-3,TRBV4-3,CASSQDHRVRDTQYF,TGCGCCAGCAGCCAAGACCACAGGGTTAGAGATACGCAGTATTTT
NA,NA,TRBJ2-2,TRBV19,CASSATSRMNTGELFF,TGTGCCAGTAGTGCCACTAGTCGGATGAACACCGGGGAGCTGTTTTTT
NA,TRBD1,TRBJ1-2,TRBV6-5,CASSKNRQGAHGYTF,TGTGCCAGCAGCAAGAACCGACAGGGGGCGCATGGCTACACCTTC
NA,NA,TRBJ2-1,TRBV21-1,CASSDRWSGGIYEQFF,TGTGCCAGCAGCGACAGGTGGAGCGGGGGAATCTATGAGCAGTTCTTC
NA,NA,TRBJ2-7,TRBV11-2,CASSLVGAGAYEQYF,TGTGCCAGCAGCTTAGTGGGGGCGGGCGCCTACGAGCAGTACTTC
NA,NA,TRBJ2-2,TRBV11-2,CASSSGLTNTGELFF,TGTGCCAGCAGCTCGGGACTGACGAACACCGGGGAGCTGTTTTTT
NA,TRBD1,TRBJ1-6,TRBV19,CASRRQGDSPLHF,TGTGCCAGTAGGAGACAGGGGGATTCACCCCTCCACTTT
NA,NA,TRBJ1-1,TRBV7-8,CASSTRFVRGSEAFF,TGTGCCAGCAGCACTCGATTTGTAAGGGGGTCTGAAGCTTTCTTT
NA,NA,TRBJ2-7,TRBV18,CASSPGLTGYEQYF,TGTGCCAGCTCACCAGGACTTACAGGGTACGAGCAGTACTTC
NA,NA,TRBJ2-3,TRBV9,CASSDGQFTDTQYF,TGTGCCAGCAGCGATGGGCAGTTCACAGATACGCAGTATTTT
NA,NA,TRBJ2-5,TRBV2,CASTGAKSYQETQYF,TGTGCCAGCACTGGGGCAAAATCCTATCAAGAGACCCAGTACTTC
NA,NA,TRBJ1-2,TRBV3-1/TRBV3-2,CASSHERGGGYTF,TGTGCCAGCAGCCACGAGAGGGGGGGTGGCTACACCTTC
NA,TRBD1,TRBJ2-4,TRBV2,CASSDLGTVAKNIQYF,TGTGCCAGCAGTGATCTGGGGACAGTAGCCAAAAACATTCAGTACTTC
NA,NA,TRBJ1-2,TRBV7-9,CASSLGTANYGYTF,TGTGCCAGCAGCTTAGGGACAGCTAACTATGGCTACACCTTC
NA,NA,TRBJ1-1,TRBV19,CASRFGNTEAFF,TGTGCCAGTAGGTTCGGGAACACTGAAGCTTTCTTT
NA,TRBD2,TRBJ2-7,TRBV13,CASSPGTSGFYEQYF,TGTGCCAGCAGCCCGGGGACTAGCGGCTTCTACGAGCAGTACTTC
NA,NA,TRBJ1-2,TRBV7-2,CASSLVEGGAYGYTF,TGTGCCAGCAGCTTAGTCGAAGGGGGGGCCTATGGCTACACCTTC
NA,TRBD2,TRBJ2-1,TRBV7-9,CASSEGLAGYNEQFF,TGTGCCAGCAGCGAAGGACTAGCGGGGTACAATGAGCAGTTCTTC
NA,TRBD2,TRBJ2-2,TRBV9,CASSVDGGAGELFF,TGTGCCAGCAGCGTAGACGGGGGGGCCGGGGAGCTGTTTTTT
NA,TRBD1,TRBJ2-1,TRBV12-3/TRBV12-4,CASIRDRHNEQFF,TGTGCCAGCATTAGGGACAGACACAATGAGCAGTTCTTC
NA,TRBD1,TRBJ2-7,TRBV4-1,CASSQGTGTAYEQYF,TGCGCCAGCAGCCAGGGAACCGGGACAGCCTACGAGCAGTACTTC